This T cell receptor beta chain was found in a study of blood T cells in healthy people across ages (dated by TCRdb to between 2015 and 2016). At the level of the whole study: In model experiments, template switching captured about one uniquely barcoded TCR beta cDNA molecule for every two T cells. To avoid experimental bias, donors of different ages were spread randomly across the sequencing lanes. For two donors (one aged 18 to 30 and one aged 80 or older), the study analyzed two additional independent replicas of 1 million unique cDNA reads from the same blood draw. The donors were divided into four age groups: young (average approximately 15 years), middle-aged (approximately 39), aged (62) and long-lived (about 80). To track age-related changes in TCR beta repertoire diversity, the study relied on deep sequencing normalized with unique cDNA molecular identifiers. The investigation overall reported the following: Because the CMV infection status of the donors was unknown, age-related changes in expanded clonotypes may potentially have been confounded. Bulk unsorted PBMC profiling prevented conclusive comparison of naive and antigen-experienced compartments. Observed TCR beta diversity correlated strongly with the percentage of naive T cells measured by flow cytometry. Compared with the aged group, the long-lived group had more naive CD4+ T cells, fewer expanded clones and increased TCR diversity, suggesting age selection. Estimates of total diversity based on one million sequenced T cells were considered lower bounds and underestimates. As age increased, observed TCR beta diversity per million T cells dropped in a roughly linear way, and a significant reduction was already evident by age 40.

Systemically healthy Caucasian individuals from Russia, 39 in total and aged about 6 to 95 years, were included as donors. Each donor gave about 11 milliliters of peripheral blood, drawn into EDTA-treated Vacutainer tubes. Ficoll-Paque density-gradient centrifugation was used to isolate PBMCs, with at least 7 million per sample. Total RNA, at least 6 micrograms per sample, was extracted from PBMCs with Trizol reagent. For every donor, flow cytometry on a PBMC aliquot measured the percentage of naive CD45RAhigh/CD27high T cells. Libraries came from 5' RACE. The listed sequencing device is Illumina HiSeq 2500. A second PCR of roughly 7 to 11 cycles was run with a J-beta primer mix and a sample-barcoded 5' primer. A unique molecular identifier was introduced onto each TCR beta cDNA molecule by a template-switch 5' adaptor carrying 12 random nucleotides. Each sample yielded at least 3 million CDR3-containing paired-end reads. First-strand cDNA was synthesized from all RNA with the Mint cDNA synthesis kit, primed by a TRBC-specific oligonucleotide. Following uracil-DNA glycosylase treatment, all cDNA underwent a first 18-cycle PCR with the universal primers M1SS and BC2_uni_R. The source study handled its data this way. Normalization of each sample was performed by random selection of 1 million high-quality reads, each carrying a distinct molecular identifier. Reads with shared molecular identifiers were discarded instead of being binned into consensus sequences. MiTCR, with a Q25 quality threshold and the strictest error-elimination algorithm, was used for CDR3 identification, clonotype clustering and error correction. A nonparametric unseen species model using Euler transformation provided a lower-bound estimate of total TCR beta diversity. In-frame beta chains were kept once TCRdb had trimmed the public reads at Q25 with fastp and called clones with MiXCR. Rows matching on CDR3 protein sequence are summarized as one entry with the most common DNA and genes. The V and J calls and clone size are TCRdb's, not the authors'. Within this sample are 1.5 million to 1.9 million distinct CDR3 sequences, with roughly 43% of them counted one time only. The ten biggest clones cover approximately 4.1% of the sample.

The germline V gene (reference sequence) provides CDR1 DFQATT and CDR2 SNEGSKA. The CDR3 has 15 amino acids, counting the end cysteine and phenylalanine. Solely the CDR3 DNA is kept, with 45 bases framed from the first base. V ends up 1 base short and J 5 bases short, with an unmatched junction base count of 4. As concerns this clonotype: This receptor's antigen is unknown. The sample holds no much larger clone one base away, and base qualities are not on file.

The receptor comes from a woman aged 18-29 years in good health. The rearrangement joined TRBV20-1 to TRBJ2-4, with 11 bases in between that match TRBD1. Sequencing was performed on blood. The bases are TGCAGTGCTAGAGTGGGACAGGGGGGTCAAAACATTCAGTACTTC. This encodes CSARVGQGGQNIQYF.